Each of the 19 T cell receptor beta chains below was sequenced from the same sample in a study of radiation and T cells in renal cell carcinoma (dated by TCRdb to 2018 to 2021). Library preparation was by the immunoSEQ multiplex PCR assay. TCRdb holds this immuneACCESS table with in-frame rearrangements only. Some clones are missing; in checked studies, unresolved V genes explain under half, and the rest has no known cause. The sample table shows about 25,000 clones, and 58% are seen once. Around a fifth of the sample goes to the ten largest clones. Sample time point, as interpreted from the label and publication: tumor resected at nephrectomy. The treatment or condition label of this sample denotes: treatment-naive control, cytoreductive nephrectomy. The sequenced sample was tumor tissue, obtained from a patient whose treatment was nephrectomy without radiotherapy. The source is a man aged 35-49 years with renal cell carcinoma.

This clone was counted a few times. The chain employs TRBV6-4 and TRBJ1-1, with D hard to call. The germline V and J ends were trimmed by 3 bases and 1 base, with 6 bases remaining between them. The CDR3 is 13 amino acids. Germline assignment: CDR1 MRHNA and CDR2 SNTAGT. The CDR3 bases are TGTGCCAGCAGTGAGCGAGAGAACACTGAAGCTTTCTTT. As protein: CASSERENTEAFF.

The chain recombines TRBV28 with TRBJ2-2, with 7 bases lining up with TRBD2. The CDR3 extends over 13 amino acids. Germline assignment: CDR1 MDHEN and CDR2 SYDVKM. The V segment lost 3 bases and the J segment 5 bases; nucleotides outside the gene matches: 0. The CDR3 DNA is TGTGCCAGCAGTTTCGGGAGGACCGGGGAGCTGTTTTTT. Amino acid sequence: CASSFGRTGELFF.

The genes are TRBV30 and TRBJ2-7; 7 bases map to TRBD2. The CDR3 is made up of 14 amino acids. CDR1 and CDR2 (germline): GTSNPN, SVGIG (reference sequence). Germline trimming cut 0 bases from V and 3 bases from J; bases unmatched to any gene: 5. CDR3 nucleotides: TGTGCCTGGAGTGTGGGGGGGGTAGGCTACGAGCAGTACTTC. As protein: CAWSVGGVGYEQYF.

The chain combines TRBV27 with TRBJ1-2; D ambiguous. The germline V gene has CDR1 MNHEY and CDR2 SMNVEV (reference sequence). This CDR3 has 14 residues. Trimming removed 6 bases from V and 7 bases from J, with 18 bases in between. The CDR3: CASRQTLGGSGYTF. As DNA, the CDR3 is TGTGCCAGCAGGCAGACCTTGGGAGGGAGTGGCTACACCTTC.

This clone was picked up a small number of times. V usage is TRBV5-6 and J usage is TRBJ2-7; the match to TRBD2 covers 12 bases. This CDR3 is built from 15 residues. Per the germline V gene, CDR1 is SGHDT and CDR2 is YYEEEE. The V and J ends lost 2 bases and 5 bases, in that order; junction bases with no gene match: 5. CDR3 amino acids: CASSFRLAGADEQYF. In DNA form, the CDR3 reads TGTGCCAGCAGCTTCCGACTAGCGGGAGCCGACGAGCAGTACTTC.

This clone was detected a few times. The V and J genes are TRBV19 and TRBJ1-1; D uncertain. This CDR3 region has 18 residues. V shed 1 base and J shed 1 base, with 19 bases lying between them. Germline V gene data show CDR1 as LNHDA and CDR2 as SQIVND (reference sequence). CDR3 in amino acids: CASSIVPLIGGPNTEAFF. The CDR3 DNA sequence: TGTGCCAGTAGTATAGTTCCCCTTATTGGAGGACCGAACACTGAAGCTTTCTTT.

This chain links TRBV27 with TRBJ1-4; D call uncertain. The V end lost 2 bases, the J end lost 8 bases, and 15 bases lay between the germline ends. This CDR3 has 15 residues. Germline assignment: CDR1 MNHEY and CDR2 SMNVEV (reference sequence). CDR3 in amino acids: CASSLRPPAVEKLFF. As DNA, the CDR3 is TGTGCCAGCAGTTTACGCCCCCCGGCTGTGGAAAAACTGTTTTTT.

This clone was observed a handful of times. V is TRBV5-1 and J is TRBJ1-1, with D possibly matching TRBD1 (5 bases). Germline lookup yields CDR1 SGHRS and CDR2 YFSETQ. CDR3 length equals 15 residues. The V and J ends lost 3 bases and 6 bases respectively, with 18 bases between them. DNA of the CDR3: TGCGCCAGCAGCTCCATGACATCGGGAGGGGCTGAAGCTTTCTTT. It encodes CASSSMTSGGAEAFF. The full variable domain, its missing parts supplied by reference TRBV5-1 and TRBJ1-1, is KAGVTQTPRYLIKTRGQQVTLSCSPISGHRSVSWYQQTPGQGLQFLFEYFSETQRNKGNFPGRFSGRQFSNSRSEMNVSTLELGDSALYLCASSSMTSGGAEAFFGQGTRLTVV.

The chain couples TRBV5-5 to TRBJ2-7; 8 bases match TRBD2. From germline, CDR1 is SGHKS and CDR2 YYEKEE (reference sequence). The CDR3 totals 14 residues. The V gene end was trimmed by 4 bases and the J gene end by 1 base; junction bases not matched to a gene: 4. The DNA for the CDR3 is TGTGCCAGCAGCCCCATAGCGGGATCCTACGAGCAGTACGTC. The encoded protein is CASSPIAGSYEQYV.

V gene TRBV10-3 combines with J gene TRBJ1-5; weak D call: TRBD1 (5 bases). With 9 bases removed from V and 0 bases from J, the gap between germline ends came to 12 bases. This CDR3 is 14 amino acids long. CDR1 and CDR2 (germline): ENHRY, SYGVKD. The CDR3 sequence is CAIGGGNSNQPQHF. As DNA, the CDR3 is TGTGCCATTGGGGGGGGTAATAGCAATCAGCCCCAGCATTTT.

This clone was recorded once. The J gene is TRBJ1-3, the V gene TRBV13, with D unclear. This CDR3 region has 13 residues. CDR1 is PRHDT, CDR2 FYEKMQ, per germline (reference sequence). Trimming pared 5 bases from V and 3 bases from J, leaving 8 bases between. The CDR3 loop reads CASSLLVGNTIYF. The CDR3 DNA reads TGTGCCAGCAGCCTATTGGTTGGAAACACCATATATTTT. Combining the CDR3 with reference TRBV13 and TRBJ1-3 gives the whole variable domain AAGVIQSPRHLIKEKRETATLKCYPIPRHDTVYWYQQGPGQDPQFLISFYEKMQSDKGSIPDRFSAQQFSDYHSELNMSSLELGDSALYFCASSLLVGNTIYFGEGSWLTVV.

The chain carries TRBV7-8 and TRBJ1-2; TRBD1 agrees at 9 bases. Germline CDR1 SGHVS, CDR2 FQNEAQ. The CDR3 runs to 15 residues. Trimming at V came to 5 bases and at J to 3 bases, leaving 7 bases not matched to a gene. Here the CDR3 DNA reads TGTGCCAGCAGCCTTGGGACAGGGAAGGACTATGGCTACACCTTC. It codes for CASSLGTGKDYGYTF.

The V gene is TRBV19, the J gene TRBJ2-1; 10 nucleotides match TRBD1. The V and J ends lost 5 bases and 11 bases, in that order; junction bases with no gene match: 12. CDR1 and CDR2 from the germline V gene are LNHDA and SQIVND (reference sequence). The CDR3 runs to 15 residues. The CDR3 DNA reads TGTGCCAGTAGTGAGCCCGGGACAGGGGTCCTCAAGCAGTTCTTC. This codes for CASSEPGTGVLKQFF. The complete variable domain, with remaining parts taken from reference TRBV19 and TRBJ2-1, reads DGGITQSPKYLFRKEGQNVTLSCEQNLNHDAMYWYRQDPGQGLRLIYYSQIVNDFQKGDIAEGYSVSREKKESFPLTVTSAQKNPTAFYLCASSEPGTGVLKQFFGPGTRLTVL.

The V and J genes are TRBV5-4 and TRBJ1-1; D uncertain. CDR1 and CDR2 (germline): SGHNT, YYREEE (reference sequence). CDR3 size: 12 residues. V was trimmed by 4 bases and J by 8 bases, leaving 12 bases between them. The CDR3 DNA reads TGTGCCAGCAGCAAGGACGGCCCCGAAGCTTTCTTT. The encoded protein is CASSKDGPEAFF.

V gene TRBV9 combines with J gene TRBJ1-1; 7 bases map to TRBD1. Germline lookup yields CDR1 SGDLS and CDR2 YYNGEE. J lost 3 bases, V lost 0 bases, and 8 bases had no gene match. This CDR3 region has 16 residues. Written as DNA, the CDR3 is TGTGCCAGCAGCGTAGGTTGGAGGGACAGACACACTGAAGCTTTCTTT. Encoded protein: CASSVGWRDRHTEAFF.

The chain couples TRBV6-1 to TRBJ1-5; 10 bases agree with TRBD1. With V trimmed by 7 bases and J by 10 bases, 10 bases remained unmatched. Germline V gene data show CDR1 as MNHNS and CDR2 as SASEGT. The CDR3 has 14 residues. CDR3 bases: TGTGCCAGCACCTCCGGGACAGGGGTGGGTCCCCAGCATTTT. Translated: CASTSGTGVGPQHF.

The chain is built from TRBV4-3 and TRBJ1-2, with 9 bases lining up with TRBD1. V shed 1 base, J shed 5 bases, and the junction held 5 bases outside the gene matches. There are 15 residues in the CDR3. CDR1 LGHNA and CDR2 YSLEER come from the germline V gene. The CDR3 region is CASSQGTGGYYGYTF. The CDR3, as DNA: TGCGCCAGCAGCCAAGGAACAGGGGGCTATTATGGCTACACCTTC.

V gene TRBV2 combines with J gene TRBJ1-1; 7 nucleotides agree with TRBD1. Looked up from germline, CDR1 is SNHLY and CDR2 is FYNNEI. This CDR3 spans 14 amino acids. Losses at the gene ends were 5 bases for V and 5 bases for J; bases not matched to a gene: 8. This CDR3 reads CASSRYRGSTEAFF. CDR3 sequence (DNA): TGTGCCAGCAGTCGGTACAGGGGCTCAACTGAAGCTTTCTTT.

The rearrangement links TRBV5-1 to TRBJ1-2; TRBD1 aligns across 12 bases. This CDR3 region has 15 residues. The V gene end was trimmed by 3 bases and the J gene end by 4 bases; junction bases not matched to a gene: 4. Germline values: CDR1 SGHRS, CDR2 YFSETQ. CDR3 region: CASSSGTGGGYGYTF. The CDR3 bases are TGCGCCAGCAGCTCGGGGACAGGGGGCGGCTATGGCTACACCTTC.